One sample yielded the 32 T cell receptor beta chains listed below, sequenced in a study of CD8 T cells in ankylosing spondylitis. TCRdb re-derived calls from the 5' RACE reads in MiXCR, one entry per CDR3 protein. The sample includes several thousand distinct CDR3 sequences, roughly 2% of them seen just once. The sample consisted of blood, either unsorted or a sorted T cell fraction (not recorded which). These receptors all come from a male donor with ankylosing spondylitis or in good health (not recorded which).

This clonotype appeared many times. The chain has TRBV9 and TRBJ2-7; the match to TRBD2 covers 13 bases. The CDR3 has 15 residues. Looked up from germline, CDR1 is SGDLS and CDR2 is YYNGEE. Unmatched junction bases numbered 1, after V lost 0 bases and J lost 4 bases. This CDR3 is CASSVGLAGGYEQYF. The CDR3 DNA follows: TGTGCCAGCAGCGTAGGACTAGCGGGAGGTTACGAGCAGTACTTC. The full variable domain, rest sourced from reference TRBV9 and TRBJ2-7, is DSGVTQTPKHLITATGQRVTLRCSPRSGDLSVYWYQQSLDQGLQFLIQYYNGEERAKGNILERFSAQQFPDLHSELNLSSLELGDSALYFCASSVGLAGGYEQYFGPGTRLTVT.

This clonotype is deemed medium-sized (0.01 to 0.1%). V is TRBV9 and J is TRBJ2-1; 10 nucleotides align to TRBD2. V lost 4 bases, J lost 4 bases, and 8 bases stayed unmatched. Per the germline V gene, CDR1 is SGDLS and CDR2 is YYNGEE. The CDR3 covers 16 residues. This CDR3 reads CASSTDGTSAYNEQFF. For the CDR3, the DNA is TGTGCCAGCAGCACCGACGGGACTAGCGCTTACAATGAGCAGTTCTTC.

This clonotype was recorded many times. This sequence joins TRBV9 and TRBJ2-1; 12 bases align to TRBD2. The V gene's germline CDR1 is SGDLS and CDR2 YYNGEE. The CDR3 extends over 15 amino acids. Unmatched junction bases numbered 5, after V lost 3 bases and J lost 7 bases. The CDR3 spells CASSGGTSGLNEQFF. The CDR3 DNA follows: TGTGCCAGCAGCGGGGGGACTAGCGGGTTAAATGAGCAGTTCTTC.

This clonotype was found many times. Here the CDR3 DNA reads TGTGCCAGCAGCTCAAGGAGGAGCCACGAGCAGTACTTC. The encoded protein is CASSSRRSHEQYF. The chain links TRBV9 to TRBJ2-7; possible D gene TRBD2, 5 bases. Trimming shortened V by 4 bases and J by 5 bases, and 13 bases separated the two germline ends. The V gene's germline CDR1 is SGDLS and CDR2 YYNGEE. The CDR3 runs to 13 residues.

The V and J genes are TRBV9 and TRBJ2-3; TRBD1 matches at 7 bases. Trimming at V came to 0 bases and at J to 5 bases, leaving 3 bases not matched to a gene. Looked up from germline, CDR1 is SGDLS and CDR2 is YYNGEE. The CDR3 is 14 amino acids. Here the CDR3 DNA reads TGTGCCAGCAGCGTAGAAGACAGGGAAGATACGCAGTATTTT. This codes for CASSVEDREDTQYF.

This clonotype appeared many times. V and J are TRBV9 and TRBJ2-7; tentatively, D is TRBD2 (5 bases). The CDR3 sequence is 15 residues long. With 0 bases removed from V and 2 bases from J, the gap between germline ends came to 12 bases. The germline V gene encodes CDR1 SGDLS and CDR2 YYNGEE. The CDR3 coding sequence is TGTGCCAGCAGCGTAGAGGGTAGCGTTACCTACGAGCAGTACTTC. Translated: CASSVEGSVTYEQYF.

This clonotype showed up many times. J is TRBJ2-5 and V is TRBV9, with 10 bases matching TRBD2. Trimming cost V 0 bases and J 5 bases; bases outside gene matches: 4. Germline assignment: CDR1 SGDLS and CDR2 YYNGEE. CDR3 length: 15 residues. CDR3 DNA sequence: TGTGCCAGCAGCGTAGGACCTAGCGGGAGTGAGACCCAGTACTTC. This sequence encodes CASSVGPSGSETQYF. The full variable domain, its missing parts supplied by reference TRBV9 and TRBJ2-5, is DSGVTQTPKHLITATGQRVTLRCSPRSGDLSVYWYQQSLDQGLQFLIQYYNGEERAKGNILERFSAQQFPDLHSELNLSSLELGDSALYFCASSVGPSGSETQYFGPGTRLLVL.

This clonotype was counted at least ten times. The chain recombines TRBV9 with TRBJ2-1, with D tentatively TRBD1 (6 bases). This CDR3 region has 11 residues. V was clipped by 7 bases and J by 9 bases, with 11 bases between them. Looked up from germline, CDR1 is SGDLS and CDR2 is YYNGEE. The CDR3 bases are TGTGCCAGCGAGGGGGATTCTGAGCAGTTCTTC. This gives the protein CASEGDSEQFF.

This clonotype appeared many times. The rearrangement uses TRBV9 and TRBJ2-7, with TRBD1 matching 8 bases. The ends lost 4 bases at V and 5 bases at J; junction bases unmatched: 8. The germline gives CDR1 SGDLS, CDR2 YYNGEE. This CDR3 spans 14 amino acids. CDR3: CASSFRDRPHEQYF. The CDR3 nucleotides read TGTGCCAGCAGCTTCCGGGACAGGCCTCACGAGCAGTACTTC. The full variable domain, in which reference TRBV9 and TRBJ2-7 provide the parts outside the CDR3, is DSGVTQTPKHLITATGQRVTLRCSPRSGDLSVYWYQQSLDQGLQFLIQYYNGEERAKGNILERFSAQQFPDLHSELNLSSLELGDSALYFCASSFRDRPHEQYFGPGTRLTVT.

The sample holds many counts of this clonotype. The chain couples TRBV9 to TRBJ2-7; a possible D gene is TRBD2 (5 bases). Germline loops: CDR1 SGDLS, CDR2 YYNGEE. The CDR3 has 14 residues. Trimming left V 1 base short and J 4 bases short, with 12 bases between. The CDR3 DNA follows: TGTGCCAGCAGCGTATTCGAGGGAGAATACGAGCAGTACTTC. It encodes CASSVFEGEYEQYF.

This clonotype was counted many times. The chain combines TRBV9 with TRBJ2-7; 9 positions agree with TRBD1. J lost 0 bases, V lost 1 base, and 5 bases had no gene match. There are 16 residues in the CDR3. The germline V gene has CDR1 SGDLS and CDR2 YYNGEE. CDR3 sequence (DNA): TGTGCCAGCAGCGTATCGGAGACAGGGGGCTCCTACGAGCAGTACTTC. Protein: CASSVSETGGSYEQYF.

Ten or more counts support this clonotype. The CDR3 here is CASSVSQGPGNTIYF. The CDR3, as DNA: TGTGCCAGCAGCGTATCCCAGGGCCCCGGAAACACCATATATTTT. The chain employs TRBV9 and TRBJ1-3; tentatively, D is TRBD1 (5 bases). CDR3 length equals 15 residues. The V and J ends lost 1 base and 4 bases respectively, with 12 bases between them. Germline V gene data show CDR1 as SGDLS and CDR2 as YYNGEE. Based on the CDR3 plus reference TRBV9 and TRBJ1-3, the full variable domain is DSGVTQTPKHLITATGQRVTLRCSPRSGDLSVYWYQQSLDQGLQFLIQYYNGEERAKGNILERFSAQQFPDLHSELNLSSLELGDSALYFCASSVSQGPGNTIYFGEGSWLTVV.

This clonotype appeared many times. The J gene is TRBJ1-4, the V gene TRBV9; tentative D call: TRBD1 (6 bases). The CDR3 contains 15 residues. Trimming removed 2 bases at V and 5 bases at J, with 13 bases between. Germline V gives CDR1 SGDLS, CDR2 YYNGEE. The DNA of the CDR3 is TGTGCCAGCAGCGTGTCTTGGACAGTAAATGAAAAACTGTTTTTT. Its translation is CASSVSWTVNEKLFF.

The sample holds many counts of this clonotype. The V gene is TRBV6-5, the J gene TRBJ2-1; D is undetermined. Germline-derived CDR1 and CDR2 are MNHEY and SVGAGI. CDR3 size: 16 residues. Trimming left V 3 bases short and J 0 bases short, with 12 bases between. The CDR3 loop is CASSYERVSSYNEQFF. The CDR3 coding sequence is TGTGCCAGCAGTTATGAACGGGTGAGCTCCTACAATGAGCAGTTCTTC.

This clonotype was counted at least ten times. The CDR3 DNA sequence: TGTGCCAGCAGCGTACAGACGCGAAGCTCCTACAATGAGCAGTTCTTC. This codes for CASSVQTRSSYNEQFF. The chain links TRBV9 to TRBJ2-1; unclear D gene. Trimming removed 1 base from V and 0 bases from J, with 11 bases in between. Germline V gives CDR1 SGDLS, CDR2 YYNGEE. The CDR3 is 16 amino acids.

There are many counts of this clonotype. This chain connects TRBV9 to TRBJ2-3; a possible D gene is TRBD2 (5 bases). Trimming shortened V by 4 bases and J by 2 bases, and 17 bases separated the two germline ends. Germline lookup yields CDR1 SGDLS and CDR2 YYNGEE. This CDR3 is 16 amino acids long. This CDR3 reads CASSPEEVVSTDTQYF. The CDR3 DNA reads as TGTGCCAGCAGCCCCGAGGAGGTGGTGTCCACAGATACGCAGTATTTT.

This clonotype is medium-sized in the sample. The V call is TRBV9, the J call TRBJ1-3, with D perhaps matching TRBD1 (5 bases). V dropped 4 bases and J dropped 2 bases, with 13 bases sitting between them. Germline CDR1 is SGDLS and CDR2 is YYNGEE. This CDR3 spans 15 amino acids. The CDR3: CASSPSGGTGNTIYF. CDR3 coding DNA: TGTGCCAGCAGCCCGTCGGGGGGAACTGGAAACACCATATATTTT.

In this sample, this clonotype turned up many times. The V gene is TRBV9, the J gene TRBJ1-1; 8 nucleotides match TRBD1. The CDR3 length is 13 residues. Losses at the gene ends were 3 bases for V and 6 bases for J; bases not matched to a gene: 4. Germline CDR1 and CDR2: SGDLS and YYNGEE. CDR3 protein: CASSDPGGPEAFF. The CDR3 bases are TGTGCCAGCAGCGACCCAGGGGGCCCTGAAGCTTTCTTT.

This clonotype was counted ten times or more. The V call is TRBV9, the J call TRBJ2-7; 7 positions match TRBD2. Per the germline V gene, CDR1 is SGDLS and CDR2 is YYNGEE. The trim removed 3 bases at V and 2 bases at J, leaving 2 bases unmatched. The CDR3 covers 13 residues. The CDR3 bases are TGTGCCAGCAGCGCCGGACTAGCCTACGAGCAGTACTTC. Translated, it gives CASSAGLAYEQYF.

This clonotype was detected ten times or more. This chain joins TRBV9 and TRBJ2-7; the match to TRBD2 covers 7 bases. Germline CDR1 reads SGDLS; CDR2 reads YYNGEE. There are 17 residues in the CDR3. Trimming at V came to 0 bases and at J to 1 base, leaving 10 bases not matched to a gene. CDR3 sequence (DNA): TGTGCCAGCAGCGTAGACCCCTCCGCTAGCGGATCCTACGAGCAGTACTTC. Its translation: CASSVDPSASGSYEQYF.

The CDR3 DNA is TGTGCCAGCAGCGTGGGGACAGGGGGCAATGAGCAGTTCTTC. Translated: CASSVGTGGNEQFF. The genes are TRBV9 and TRBJ2-1; 11 nucleotides line up with TRBD1. The ends lost 2 bases at V and 6 bases at J; junction bases unmatched: 1. The germline V gene has CDR1 SGDLS and CDR2 YYNGEE. This CDR3 is 14 amino acids long.

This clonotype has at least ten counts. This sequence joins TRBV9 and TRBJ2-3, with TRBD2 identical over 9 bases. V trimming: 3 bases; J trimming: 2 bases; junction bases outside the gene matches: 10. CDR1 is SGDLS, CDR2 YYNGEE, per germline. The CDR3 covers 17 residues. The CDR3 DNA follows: TGTGCCAGCAGCGCTCGACTAGCGGCACGTCTCACAGATACGCAGTATTTT. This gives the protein CASSARLAARLTDTQYF.

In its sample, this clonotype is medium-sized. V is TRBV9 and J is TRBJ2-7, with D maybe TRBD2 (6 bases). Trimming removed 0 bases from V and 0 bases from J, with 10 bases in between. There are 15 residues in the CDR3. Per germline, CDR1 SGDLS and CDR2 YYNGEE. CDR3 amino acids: CASSVGPGSSYEQYF. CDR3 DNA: TGTGCCAGCAGCGTAGGTCCCGGGAGCTCCTACGAGCAGTACTTC.

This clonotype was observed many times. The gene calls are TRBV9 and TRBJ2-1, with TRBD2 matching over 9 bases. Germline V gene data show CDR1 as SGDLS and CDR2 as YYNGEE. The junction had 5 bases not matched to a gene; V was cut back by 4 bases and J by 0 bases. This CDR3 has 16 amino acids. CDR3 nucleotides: TGTGCCAGCAGCCGCCAACTAGCGGGCTCCTACAATGAGCAGTTCTTC. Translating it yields CASSRQLAGSYNEQFF.

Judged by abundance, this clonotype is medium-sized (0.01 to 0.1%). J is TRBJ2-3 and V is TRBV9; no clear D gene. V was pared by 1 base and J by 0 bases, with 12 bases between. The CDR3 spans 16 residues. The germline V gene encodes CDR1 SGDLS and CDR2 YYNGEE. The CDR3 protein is CASSVTSSTSTDTQYF. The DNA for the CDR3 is TGTGCCAGCAGCGTAACCTCCTCTACTAGCACAGATACGCAGTATTTT.

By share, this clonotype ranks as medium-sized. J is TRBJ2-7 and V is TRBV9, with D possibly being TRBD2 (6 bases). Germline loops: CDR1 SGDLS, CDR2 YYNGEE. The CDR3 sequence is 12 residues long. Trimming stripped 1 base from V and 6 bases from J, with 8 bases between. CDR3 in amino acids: CASSVYGGEQYF. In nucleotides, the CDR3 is TGTGCCAGCAGCGTATACGGGGGCGAGCAGTACTTC.

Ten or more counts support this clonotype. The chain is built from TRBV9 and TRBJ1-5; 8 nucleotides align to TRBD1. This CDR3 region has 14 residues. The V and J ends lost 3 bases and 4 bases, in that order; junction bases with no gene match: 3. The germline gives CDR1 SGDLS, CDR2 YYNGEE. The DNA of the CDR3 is TGTGCCAGCAGCGAGACAGGGGTTAATCAGCCCCAGCATTTT. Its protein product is CASSETGVNQPQHF. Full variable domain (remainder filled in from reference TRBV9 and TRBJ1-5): DSGVTQTPKHLITATGQRVTLRCSPRSGDLSVYWYQQSLDQGLQFLIQYYNGEERAKGNILERFSAQQFPDLHSELNLSSLELGDSALYFCASSETGVNQPQHFGDGTRLSIL.

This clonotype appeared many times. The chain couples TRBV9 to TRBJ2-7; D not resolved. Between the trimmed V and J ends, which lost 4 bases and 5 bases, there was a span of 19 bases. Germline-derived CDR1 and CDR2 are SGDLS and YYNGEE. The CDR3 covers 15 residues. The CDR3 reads CASSPWSKASHEQYF. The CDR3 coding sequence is TGTGCCAGCAGCCCATGGTCCAAGGCCAGCCACGAGCAGTACTTC.

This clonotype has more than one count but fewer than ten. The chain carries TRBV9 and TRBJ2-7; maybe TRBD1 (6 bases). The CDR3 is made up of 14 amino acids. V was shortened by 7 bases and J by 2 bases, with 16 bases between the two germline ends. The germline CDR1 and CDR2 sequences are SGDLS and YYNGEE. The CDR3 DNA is TGTGCCAGCTCCCCAGGGGCAGACGCCTACGAGCAGTACTTC. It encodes CASSPGADAYEQYF.

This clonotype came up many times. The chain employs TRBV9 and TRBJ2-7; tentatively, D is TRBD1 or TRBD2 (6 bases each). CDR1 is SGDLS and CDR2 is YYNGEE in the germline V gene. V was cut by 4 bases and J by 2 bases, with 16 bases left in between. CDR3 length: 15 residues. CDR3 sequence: CASSIQGSGAYEQYF. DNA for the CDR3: TGTGCCAGCAGCATACAGGGTAGCGGTGCCTACGAGCAGTACTTC.

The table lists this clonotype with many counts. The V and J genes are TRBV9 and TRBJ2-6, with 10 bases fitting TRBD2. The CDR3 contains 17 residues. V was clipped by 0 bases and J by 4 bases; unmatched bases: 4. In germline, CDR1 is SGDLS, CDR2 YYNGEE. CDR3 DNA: TGTGCCAGCAGCGTAGTAAGCGGGAGGGCAGGGGCCAACGTCCTGACTTTC. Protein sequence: CASSVVSGRAGANVLTF.

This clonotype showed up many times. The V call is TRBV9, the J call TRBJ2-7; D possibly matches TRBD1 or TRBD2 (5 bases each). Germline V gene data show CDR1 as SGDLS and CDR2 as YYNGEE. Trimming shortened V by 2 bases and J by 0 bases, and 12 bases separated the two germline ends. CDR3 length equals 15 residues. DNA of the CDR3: TGTGCCAGCAGCGTGAGCCCGGGGCCCTCCTACGAGCAGTACTTC. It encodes CASSVSPGPSYEQYF.